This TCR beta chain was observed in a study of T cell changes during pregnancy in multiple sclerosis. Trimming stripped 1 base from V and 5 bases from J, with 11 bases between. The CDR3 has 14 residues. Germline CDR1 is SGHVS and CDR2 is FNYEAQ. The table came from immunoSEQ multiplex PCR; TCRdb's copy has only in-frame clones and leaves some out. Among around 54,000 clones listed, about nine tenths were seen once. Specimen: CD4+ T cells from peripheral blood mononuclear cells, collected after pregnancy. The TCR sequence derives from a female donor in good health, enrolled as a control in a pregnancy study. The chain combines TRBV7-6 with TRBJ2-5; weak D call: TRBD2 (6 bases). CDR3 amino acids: CASSLDAGPETQYF. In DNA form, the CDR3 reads TGTGCCAGCAGCTTAGATGCGGGGCCGGAGACCCAGTACTTC.